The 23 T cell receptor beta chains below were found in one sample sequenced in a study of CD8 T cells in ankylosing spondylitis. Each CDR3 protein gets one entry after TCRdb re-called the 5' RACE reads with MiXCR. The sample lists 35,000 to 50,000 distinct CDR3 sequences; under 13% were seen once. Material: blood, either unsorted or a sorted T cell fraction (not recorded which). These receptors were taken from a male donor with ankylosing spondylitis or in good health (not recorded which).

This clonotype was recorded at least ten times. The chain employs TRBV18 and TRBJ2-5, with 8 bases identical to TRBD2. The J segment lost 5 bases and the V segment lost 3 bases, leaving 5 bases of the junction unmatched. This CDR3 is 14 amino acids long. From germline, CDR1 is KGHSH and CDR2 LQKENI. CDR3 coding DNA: TGTGCCAGCTCACCCCCGGGGGGGACGGAGACCCAGTACTTC. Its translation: CASSPPGGTETQYF.

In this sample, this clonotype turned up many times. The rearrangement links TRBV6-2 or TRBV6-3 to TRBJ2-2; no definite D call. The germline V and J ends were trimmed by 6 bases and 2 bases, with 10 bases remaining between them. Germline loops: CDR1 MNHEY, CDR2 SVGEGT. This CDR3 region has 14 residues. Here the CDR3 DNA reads TGTGCCAGCAGCTGGCTATCCAACACCGGGGAGCTGTTTTTT. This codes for CASSWLSNTGELFF.

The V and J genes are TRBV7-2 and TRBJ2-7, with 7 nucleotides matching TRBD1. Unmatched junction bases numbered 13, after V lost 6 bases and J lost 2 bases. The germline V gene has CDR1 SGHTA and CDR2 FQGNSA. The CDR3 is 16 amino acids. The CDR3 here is CASSPSDLGQTYEQYF. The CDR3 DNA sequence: TGTGCCAGCAGTCCCTCGGATTTGGGACAGACCTACGAGCAGTACTTC. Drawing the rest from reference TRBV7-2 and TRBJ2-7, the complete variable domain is GAGVSQSPSNKVTEKGKDVELRCDPISGHTALYWYRQSLGQGLEFLIYFQGNSAPDKSGLPSDRFSAERTGGSVSTLTIQRTQQEDSAVYLCASSPSDLGQTYEQYFGPGTRLTVT.

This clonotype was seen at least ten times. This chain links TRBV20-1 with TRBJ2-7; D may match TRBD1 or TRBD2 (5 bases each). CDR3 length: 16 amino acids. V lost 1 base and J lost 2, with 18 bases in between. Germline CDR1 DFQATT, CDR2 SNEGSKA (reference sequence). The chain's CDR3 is CSARVGTSGRTYEQYF. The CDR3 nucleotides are TGCAGTGCTAGAGTAGGGACCAGCGGTAGAACCTACGAGCAGTACTTC.

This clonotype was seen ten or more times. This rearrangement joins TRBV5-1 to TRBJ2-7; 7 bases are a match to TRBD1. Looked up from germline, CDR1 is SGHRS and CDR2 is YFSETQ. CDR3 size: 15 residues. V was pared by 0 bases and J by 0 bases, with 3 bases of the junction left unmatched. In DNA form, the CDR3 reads TGCGCCAGCAGCTTGGGACAGGGCGGCTCCTACGAGCAGTACTTC. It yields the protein CASSLGQGGSYEQYF.

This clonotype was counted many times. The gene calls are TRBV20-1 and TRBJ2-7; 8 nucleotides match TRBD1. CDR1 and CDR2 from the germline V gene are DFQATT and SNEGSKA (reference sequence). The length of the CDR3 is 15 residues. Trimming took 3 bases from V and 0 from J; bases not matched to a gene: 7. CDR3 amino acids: CSARARQGISYEQYF. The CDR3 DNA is TGCAGTGCTAGGGCCCGACAGGGGATCTCCTACGAGCAGTACTTC.

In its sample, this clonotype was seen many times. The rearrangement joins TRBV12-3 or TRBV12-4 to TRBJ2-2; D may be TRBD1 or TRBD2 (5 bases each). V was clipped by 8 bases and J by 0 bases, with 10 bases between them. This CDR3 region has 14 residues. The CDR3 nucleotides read TGTGCCAGCGGGACCGGCGCGAACACCGGGGAGCTGTTTTTT. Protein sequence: CASGTGANTGELFF.

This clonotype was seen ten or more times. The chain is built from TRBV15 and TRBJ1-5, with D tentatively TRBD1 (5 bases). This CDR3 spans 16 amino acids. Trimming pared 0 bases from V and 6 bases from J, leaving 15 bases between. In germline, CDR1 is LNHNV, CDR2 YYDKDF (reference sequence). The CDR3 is CATSRDWQGGSQPQHF. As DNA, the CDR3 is TGTGCCACCAGCAGAGATTGGCAGGGTGGGAGTCAGCCCCAGCATTTT.

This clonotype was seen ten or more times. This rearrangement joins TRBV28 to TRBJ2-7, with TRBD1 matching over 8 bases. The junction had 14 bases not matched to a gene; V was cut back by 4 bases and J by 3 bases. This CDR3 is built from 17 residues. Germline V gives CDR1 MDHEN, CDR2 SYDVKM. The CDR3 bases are TGTGCCAGCAGTTACGTAATCGCCGGGACAGGAGACTACGAGCAGTACTTC. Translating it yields CASSYVIAGTGDYEQYF.

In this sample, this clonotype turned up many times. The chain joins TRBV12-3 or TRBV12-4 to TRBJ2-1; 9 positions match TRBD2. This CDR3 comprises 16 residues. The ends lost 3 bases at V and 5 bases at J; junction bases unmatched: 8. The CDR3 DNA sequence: TGTGCCAGCAGTTTTCAGGCTAGCGGGACTCACAATGAGCAGTTCTTC. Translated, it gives CASSFQASGTHNEQFF.

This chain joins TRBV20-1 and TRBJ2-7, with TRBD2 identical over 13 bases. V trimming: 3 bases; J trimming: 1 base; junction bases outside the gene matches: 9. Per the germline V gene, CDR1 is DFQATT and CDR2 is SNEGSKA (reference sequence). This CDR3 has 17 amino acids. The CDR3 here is CSASNGRTSGGSYEQYF. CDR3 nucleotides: TGCAGTGCTAGCAACGGAAGGACTAGCGGGGGTTCCTACGAGCAGTACTTC.

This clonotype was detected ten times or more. CDR3 in DNA: TGTGCCAGCGCCTTCGCACTAGGTAGCTACAATGAGCAGTTCTTC. Its translation is CASAFALGSYNEQFF. The chain employs TRBV16 and TRBJ2-1, with TRBD2 as a possible D gene (5 bases). This CDR3 comprises 15 residues. V was cut by 8 bases and J by 3 bases, with 17 bases left in between. The germline CDR1 and CDR2 sequences are KGHSY and FQNENV.

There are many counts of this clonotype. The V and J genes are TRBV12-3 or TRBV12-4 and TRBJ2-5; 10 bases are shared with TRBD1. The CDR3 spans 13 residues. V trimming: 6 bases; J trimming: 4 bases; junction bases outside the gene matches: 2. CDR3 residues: CASRTGGTETQYF. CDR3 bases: TGTGCCAGCAGGACAGGGGGCACAGAGACCCAGTACTTC.

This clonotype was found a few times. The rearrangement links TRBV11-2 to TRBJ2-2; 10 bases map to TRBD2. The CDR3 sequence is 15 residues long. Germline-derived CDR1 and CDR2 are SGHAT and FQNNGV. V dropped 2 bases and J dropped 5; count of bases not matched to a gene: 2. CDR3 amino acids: CASSLSSGRTGELFF. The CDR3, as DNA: TGTGCCAGCAGCTTATCTAGCGGGAGAACCGGGGAGCTGTTTTTT.

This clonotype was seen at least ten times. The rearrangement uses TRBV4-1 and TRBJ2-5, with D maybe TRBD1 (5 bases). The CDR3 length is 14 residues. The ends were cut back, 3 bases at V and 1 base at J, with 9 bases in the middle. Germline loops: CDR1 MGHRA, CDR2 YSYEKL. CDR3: CASSQAGFQETQYF. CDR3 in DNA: TGCGCCAGCAGCCAGGCAGGGTTCCAAGAGACCCAGTACTTC.

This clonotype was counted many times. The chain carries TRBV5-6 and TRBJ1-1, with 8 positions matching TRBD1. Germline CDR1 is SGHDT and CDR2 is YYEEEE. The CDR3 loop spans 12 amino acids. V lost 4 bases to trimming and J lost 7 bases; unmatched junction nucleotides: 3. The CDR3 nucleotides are TGTGCCAGCAGCGAACAGGGGGTTGAAGCTTTCTTT. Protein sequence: CASSEQGVEAFF.

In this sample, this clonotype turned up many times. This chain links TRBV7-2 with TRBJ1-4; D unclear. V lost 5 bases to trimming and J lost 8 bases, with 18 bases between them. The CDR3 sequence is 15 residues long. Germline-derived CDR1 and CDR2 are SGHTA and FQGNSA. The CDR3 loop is CASSRDGRVEEKLFF. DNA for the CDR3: TGTGCCAGCAGCCGCGATGGGAGGGTGGAGGAAAAACTGTTTTTT.

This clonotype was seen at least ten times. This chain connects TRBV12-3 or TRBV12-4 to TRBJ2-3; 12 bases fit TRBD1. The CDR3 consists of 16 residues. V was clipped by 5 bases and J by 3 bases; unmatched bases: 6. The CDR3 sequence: CASSPGQGAKTDTQYF. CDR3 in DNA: TGTGCCAGCAGTCCGGGACAGGGGGCGAAGACAGATACGCAGTATTTT.

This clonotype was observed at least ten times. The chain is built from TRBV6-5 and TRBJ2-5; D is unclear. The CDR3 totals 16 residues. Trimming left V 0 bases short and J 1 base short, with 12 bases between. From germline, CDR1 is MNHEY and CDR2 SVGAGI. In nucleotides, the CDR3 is TGTGCCAGCAGTTACTCGAGAGGATGGGTCCAAGAGACCCAGTACTTC. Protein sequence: CASSYSRGWVQETQYF.

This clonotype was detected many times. The chain's CDR3 is CASSLQESSGNTIYF. The CDR3 coding sequence is TGTGCCAGCAGCTTACAGGAAAGCTCTGGAAACACCATATATTTT. The chain carries TRBV7-2 and TRBJ1-3; D is undetermined. The V and J ends lost 2 bases and 0 bases respectively, with 8 bases between them. The CDR3 consists of 15 residues. Per the germline V gene, CDR1 is SGHTA and CDR2 is FQGNSA.

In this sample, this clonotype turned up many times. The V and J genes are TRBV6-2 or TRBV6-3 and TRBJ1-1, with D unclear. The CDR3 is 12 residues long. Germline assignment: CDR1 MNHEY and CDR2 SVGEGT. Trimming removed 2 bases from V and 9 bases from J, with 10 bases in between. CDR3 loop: CASSYAIQKAFF. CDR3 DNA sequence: TGTGCCAGCAGTTACGCGATCCAGAAAGCTTTCTTT.

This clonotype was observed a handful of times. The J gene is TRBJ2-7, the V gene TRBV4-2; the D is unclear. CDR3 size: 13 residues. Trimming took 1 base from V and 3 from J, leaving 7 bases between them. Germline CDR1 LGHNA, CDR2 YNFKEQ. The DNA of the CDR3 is TGTGCCAGCAGCCAAGCTTCGGGCTACGAGCAGTACTTC. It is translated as CASSQASGYEQYF.

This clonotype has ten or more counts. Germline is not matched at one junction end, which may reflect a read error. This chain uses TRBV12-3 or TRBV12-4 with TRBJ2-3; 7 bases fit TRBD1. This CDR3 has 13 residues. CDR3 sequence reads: CASSLGGPHPQRF. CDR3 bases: TGTGCCAGCAGCCTAGGGGGCCCACACCCCCAGCGGTTT.